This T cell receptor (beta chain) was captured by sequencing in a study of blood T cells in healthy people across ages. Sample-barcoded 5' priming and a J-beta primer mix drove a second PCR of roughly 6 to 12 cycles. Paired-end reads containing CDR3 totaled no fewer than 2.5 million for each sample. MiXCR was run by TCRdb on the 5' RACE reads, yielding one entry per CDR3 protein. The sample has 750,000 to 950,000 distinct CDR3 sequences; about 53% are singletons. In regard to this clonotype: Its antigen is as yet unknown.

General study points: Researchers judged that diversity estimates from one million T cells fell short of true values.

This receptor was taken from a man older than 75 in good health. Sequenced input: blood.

CDR3 sequence: CASRTNTEAFF. The CDR3 region has the DNA TGTGCCAGCAGAACGAACACTGAAGCTTTCTTT. The chain recombines TRBV28 with TRBJ1-1; the D is unclear. The V end was cut by 6 bases, the J end by 1 base, with 3 bases between. This CDR3 is built from 11 residues. Germline values: CDR1 MDHEN, CDR2 SYDVKM.